This TCR beta chain was found in a study of cytotoxic CD8 clonotypes in ibrutinib-treated CLL. This CDR3 is 15 amino acids long. With 1 base clipped from V and 4 bases from J, the junction kept 6 bases outside the gene matches. CDR1 and CDR2 from the germline V gene are MGHDK and SYGVNS. Assay used: immunoSEQ multiplex PCR; TCRdb lists only in-frame clones, some missing. Found here are around 150,000 clones, about 88% of them singletons; the top ten hold 3% to 3.5%. The receptor was isolated from a human donor with chronic lymphocytic leukemia. The chain joins TRBV25-1 to TRBJ1-2, with TRBD1 matching over 7 bases. The source material was PBMCs, sampled at disease progression, from a patient treated with ibrutinib. Here the CDR3 DNA reads TGTGCCAGCAGTGAATTCAGGGGGACCACCTATGGCTACACCTTC. Its protein is CASSEFRGTTYGYTF.